This TCR beta chain was sequenced in a study of CD8+CD57+ T cells in acquired aplastic anemia. Whole-study context: Average DNA yield from sorted CD4+ and CD8+ cells was approximately 3 ug.

Flow cytometry had shown expanded CD8+CD57+ cells in the patients chosen for sequencing. A remark on this clonotype: Its specificity is unknown. In this CDR3 the conserved last residue, phenylalanine or tryptophan, is missing, so a read error is likely. The limits of the CDR3 on the DNA are not certain, so only TCRdb's listed CDR3 is given.

The CDR3 length equals 8 residues, ends included. Germline V gene lookup returns CDR1 LNHDA and CDR2 SQIVND (reference sequence). Using genomic DNA as the template, TCR beta VDJ and CDR3 profiling was carried out. From the reads, TCRdb called clonotypes with MiXCR, one entry per CDR3 protein. The sample has some 160,000 distinct CDR3 sequences; roughly 45% are singletons. Whole-study findings and limits: Significance was not reached for CD8+ Simpson's diversity between patients and controls.

The sample comprised sorted CD4+, CD8+, or CD8+CD57+ T cells (not recorded which) from PBMCs. The chain uses TRBV19 and TRBJ1-6; the DNA was not compared with TRBD1, the D call given in the table. This receptor was identified in a human donor with aplastic anemia. This CDR3 reads CASSLRQG.